By frequency in the sample, the clone carrying this T cell receptor beta chain is medium-sized. Its antigen is undetermined. Rearranged V-D-J TRB sequences were amplified with a mixed TRB-A/B primer pool. A single record per CDR3 protein comes from TCRdb applying MiXCR to the multiplex PCR reads. The sample lists roughly 2,300 distinct CDR3 sequences, nearly 25% occurring once. This sample was included in a study of T cell repertoires in aging, cancer and after chemotherapy. Overall study context: Glioblastoma patients receiving temozolomide-based therapy gave paired samples before and after chemotherapy. Broader study findings: In cancer patients, declining TCR diversity with age involved lost richness and lost evenness. The repertoire data cannot show anything about immunological memory following chemotherapy. Age-matched healthy donors had significantly more diverse, less clonal blood TCR repertoires than untreated cancer patients.

The template was genomic DNA from peripheral blood, not RNA. Trimming removed 4 bases from V and 1 base from J; junction bases left unmatched: 4. The germline gives CDR1 MNHNS, CDR2 SASEGT. The CDR3 spans 17 residues. The receptor's source is a human donor with a solid tumor. The sequencing sample was made of blood. The rearrangement joins TRBV6-1 to TRBJ2-2; 12 bases map to TRBD2. This chain's CDR3 is CASSVSGLAGNTGELFF. For the CDR3, the DNA is TGTGCCAGCAGTGTATCGGGACTAGCGGGGAACACCGGGGAGCTGTTTTTT.